This T cell receptor (beta chain) is from a study of identical twins. TCRdb ran MiXCR on the 5' RACE reads and lists one entry per CDR3 protein. The sample contains around 1.7 million distinct CDR3 sequences, under 35% of which appear only once. The germline CDR1 and CDR2 sequences are KGHDR and SFDVKD. The CDR3 totals 15 residues. Trimming pared 3 bases from V and 4 bases from J, leaving 13 bases between. Details on this clonotype: Its specificity is unknown.

Whole-study findings and limits: Models predicted too little out-of-frame TCR alpha sharing in monozygotic twins.

The chain joins TRBV24-1 to TRBJ2-3, with D perhaps TRBD2 (6 bases). The TCR comes from a newborn girl in good health. The sequenced sample was cord blood. This CDR3 reads CATSDGAGRADTQYF. The DNA of the CDR3 is TGTGCCACCAGTGATGGGGCGGGGCGCGCAGATACGCAGTATTTT.